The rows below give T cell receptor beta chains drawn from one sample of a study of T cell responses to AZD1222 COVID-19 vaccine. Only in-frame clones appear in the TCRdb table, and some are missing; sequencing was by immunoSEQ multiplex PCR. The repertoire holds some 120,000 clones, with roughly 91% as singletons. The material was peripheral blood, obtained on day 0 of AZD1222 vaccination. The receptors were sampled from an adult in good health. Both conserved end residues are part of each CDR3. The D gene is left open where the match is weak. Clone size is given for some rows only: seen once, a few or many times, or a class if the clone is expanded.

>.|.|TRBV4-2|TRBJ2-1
CASSPYGQPEQFF
TGTGCCAGCAGCCCCTACGGACAGCCTGAGCAGTTCTTC
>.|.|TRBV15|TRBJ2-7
CATQQLGLMVDYEQYF
TGTGCCACACAGCAGTTGGGTCTTATGGTGGACTACGAGCAGTACTTC
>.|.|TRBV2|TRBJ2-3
CASSEDTDTQYF
TGTGCCAGCAGTGAGGACACAGATACGCAGTATTTT
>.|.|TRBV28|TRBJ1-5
CASSLARQPQHF
TGTGCCAGCAGTTTGGCACGGCAGCCCCAGCATTTT
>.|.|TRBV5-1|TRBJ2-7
CASSSGTAGHPNEQYF
TGCGCCAGCAGCTCGGGGACTGCCGGCCACCCTAACGAGCAGTACTTC
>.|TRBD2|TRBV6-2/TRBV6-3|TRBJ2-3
CASSSPGTSGGATDTQYF
TGTGCCAGCAGTTCCCCCGGGACTAGCGGGGGGGCCACAGATACGCAGTATTTT
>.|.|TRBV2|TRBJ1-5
CASSEQGRNQPQHF
TGTGCCAGCAGTGAACAGGGCCGAAATCAGCCCCAGCATTTT
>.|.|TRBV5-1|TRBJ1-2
CASSLGGKGYTF
TGCGCCAGCAGCTTAGGAGGGAAAGGCTACACCTTC
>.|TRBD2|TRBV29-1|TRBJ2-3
CSVSVAGLKADTQYF
TGCAGCGTTTCGGTAGCGGGGCTTAAGGCAGATACGCAGTATTTT
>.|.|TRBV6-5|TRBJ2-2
CASSYSGGVGTGELFF
TGTGCCAGCAGTTACTCGGGGGGAGTGGGCACCGGGGAGCTGTTTTTT
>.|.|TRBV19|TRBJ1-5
CASRQGTQPQHF
TGTGCCAGTAGGCAGGGGACTCAGCCCCAGCATTTT
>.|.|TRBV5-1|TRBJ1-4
CASSTRTPTNEKLFF
TGCGCCAGCAGCACCAGGACTCCAACTAATGAAAAACTGTTTTTT
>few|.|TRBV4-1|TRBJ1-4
CASSQGLDFVGEKLFF
TGCGCCAGCAGCCAAGGCCTGGACTTTGTTGGGGAAAAACTGTTTTTT
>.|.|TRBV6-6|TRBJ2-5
CATGETQYF
TGTGCCACAGGGGAGACCCAGTACTTC
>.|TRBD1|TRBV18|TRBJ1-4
CASSASTGMDEKLFF
TGTGCCAGCTCAGCTTCGACAGGGATGGATGAAAAACTGTTTTTT
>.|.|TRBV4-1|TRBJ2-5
CASSQDTGSQETQYF
TGCGCCAGCAGCCAAGATACGGGGAGCCAAGAGACCCAGTACTTC
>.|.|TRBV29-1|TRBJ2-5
CSVEADTQETQYF
TGCAGCGTTGAAGCTGACACTCAAGAGACCCAGTACTTC
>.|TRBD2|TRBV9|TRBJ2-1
CASSVDGGYNEQFF
TGTGCCAGCAGCGTAGACGGGGGGTACAATGAGCAGTTCTTC
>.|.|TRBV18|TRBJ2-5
CASSPRTEETQYF
TGTGCCAGCTCTCCCAGGACGGAGGAGACCCAGTACTTC
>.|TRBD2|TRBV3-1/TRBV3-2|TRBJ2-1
CASSAPGLAGRGIKYNEQFF
TGTGCCAGCAGCGCCCCGGGACTAGCGGGAAGGGGTATAAAATACAATGAGCAGTTCTTC
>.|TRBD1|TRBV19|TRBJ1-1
CASSIGQGAGSAEAFF
TGTGCCAGTAGTATCGGTCAGGGGGCAGGGAGCGCTGAAGCTTTCTTT
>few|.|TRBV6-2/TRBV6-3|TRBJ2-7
CASSYGGGAAYEQYF
TGTGCCAGCAGTTACGGGGGCGGGGCGGCCTACGAGCAGTACTTC
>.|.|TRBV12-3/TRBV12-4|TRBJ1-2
CASSFHYGYTF
TGTGCCAGCAGTTTTCACTATGGCTACACCTTC
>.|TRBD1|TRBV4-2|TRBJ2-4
CASSQDWSGGVNIQYF
TGTGCCAGCAGCCAAGATTGGTCAGGGGGTGTGAACATTCAGTACTTC
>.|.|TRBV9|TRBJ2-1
CASSVGGSHNEQFF
TGTGCCAGCAGCGTAGGGGGTAGCCACAATGAGCAGTTCTTC
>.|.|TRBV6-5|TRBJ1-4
CASRSLGKLFF
TGTGCCAGCAGATCATTGGGAAAACTGTTTTTT
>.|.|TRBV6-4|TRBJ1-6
CASSDFSYNSPLHF
TGTGCCAGCAGTGACTTCTCCTATAATTCACCCCTCCACTTT
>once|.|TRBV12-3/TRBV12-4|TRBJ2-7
CASSVRGEQYF
TGTGCCAGCAGCGTCCGTGGCGAGCAGTACTTC
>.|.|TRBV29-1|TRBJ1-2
CSGDWGYGYTF
TGCAGCGGAGACTGGGGCTATGGCTACACCTTC
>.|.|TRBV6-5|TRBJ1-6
CASSLGGNNSPLHF
TGTGCCAGCAGCTTGGGGGGAAATAATTCACCCCTCCACTTT
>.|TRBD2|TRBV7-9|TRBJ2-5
CASSLGLAGAETQYF
TGTGCCAGCAGCTTAGGGCTAGCGGGAGCGGAGACCCAGTACTTC
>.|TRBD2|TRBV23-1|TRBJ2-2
CASSPTRGLAGATTGELFF
TGCGCCAGCAGTCCGACTCGCGGACTAGCGGGGGCCACCACCGGGGAGCTGTTTTTT
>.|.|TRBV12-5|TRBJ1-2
CASGLVLWGVQGNYGYTF
TGTGCTAGTGGTTTGGTACTTTGGGGAGTACAGGGAAACTATGGCTACACCTTC
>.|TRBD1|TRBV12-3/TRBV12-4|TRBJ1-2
CAISGQDLYGYTF
TGTGCCATCTCGGGACAGGACCTCTATGGCTACACCTTC
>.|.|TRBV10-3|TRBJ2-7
CAIRTDPSYEQYF
TGTGCCATCAGGACAGACCCGTCCTACGAGCAGTACTTC
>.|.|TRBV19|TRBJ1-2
CASSARDSGFGGYTF
TGTGCCAGTAGTGCCCGGGATAGTGGCTTTGGTGGCTACACCTTC
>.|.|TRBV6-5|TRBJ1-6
CASSYFGQTYNSPLHF
TGTGCCAGCAGTTACTTCGGACAGACATATAATTCACCCCTCCACTTT
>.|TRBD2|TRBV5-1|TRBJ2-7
CASSILAGSSYEQYF
TGCGCCAGCAGCATCCTAGCGGGCAGCTCCTACGAGCAGTACTTC
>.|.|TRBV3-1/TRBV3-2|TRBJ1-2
CASSQEGARVNGYTF
TGTGCCAGCAGCCAAGAAGGTGCGCGAGTAAATGGCTACACCTTC
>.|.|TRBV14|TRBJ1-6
CASSIGQNNSPLHF
TGTGCCAGCAGTATTGGACAAAACAATTCACCCCTCCACTTT
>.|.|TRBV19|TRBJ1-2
CASSSRAFFVGGYTF
TGTGCCAGTAGTTCGAGGGCTTTTTTCGTTGGTGGCTACACCTTC
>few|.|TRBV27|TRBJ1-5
CASRFQGQGNQPQHF
TGTGCCAGCAGATTTCAGGGGCAGGGCAATCAGCCCCAGCATTTT
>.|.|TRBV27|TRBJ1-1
CASSSGTVNTEAFF
TGTGCCAGCAGTTCCGGGACGGTGAACACTGAAGCTTTCTTT
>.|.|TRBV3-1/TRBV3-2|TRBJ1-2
CASSRNVGAHGYTF
TGTGCCAGCAGCCGGAATGTGGGGGCGCATGGCTACACCTTC
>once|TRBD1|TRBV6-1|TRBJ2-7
CASSEGGQGRDEQYF
TGTGCCAGCAGTGAAGGAGGACAGGGGCGGGACGAGCAGTACTTC
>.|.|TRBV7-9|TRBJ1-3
CASSLERYSGNTIYF
TGTGCCAGCAGCTTAGAAAGATACTCTGGAAACACCATATATTTT
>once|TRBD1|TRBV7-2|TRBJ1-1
CASSPDRSNTEAFF
TGTGCCAGCAGCCCGGACAGGTCGAACACTGAAGCTTTCTTT
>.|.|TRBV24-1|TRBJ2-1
CATSDEISGYNEQFF
TGTGCCACCAGTGATGAAATTAGCGGCTACAATGAGCAGTTCTTC